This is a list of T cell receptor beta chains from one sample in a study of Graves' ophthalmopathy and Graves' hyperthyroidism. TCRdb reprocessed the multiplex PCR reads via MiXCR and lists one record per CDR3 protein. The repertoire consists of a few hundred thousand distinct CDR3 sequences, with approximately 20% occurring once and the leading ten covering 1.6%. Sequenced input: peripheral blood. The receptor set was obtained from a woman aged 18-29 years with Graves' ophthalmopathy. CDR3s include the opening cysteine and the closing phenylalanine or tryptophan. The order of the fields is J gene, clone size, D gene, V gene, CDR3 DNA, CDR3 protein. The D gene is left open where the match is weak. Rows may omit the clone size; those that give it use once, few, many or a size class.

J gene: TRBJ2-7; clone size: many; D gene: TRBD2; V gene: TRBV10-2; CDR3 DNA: TGCGCCAGCACCGCCATCGGACTAGCGAGCAGAGGATACGAGCAGTACTTC; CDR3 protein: CASTAIGLASRGYEQYF
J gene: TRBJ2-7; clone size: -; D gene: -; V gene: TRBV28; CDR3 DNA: TGTGCCAGCAGTTTAATGGCGGACGAGCAGTACTTC; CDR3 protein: CASSLMADEQYF
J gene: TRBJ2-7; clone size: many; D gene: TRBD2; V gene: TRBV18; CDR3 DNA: TGTGCCAGCTCATCTACATCAGAAGCGGGGAGGCACGAGCAGTACTTC; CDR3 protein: CASSSTSEAGRHEQYF
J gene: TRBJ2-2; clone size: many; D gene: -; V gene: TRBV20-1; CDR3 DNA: TGCAGTGCTAGAGTTGGCAACTTCGCGAACACCGGGGAGCTGTTTTTT; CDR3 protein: CSARVGNFANTGELFF
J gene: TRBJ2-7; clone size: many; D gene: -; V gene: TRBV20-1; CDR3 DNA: TGCAGTGCTAGTACCAGAAACTCCTACGAGCAGTACTTC; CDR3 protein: CSASTRNSYEQYF
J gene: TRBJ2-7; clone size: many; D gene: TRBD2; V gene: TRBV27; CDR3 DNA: TGTGCCAGCAGTACCGACAGCGGGAGCAACGAGCAGTACTTC; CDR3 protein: CASSTDSGSNEQYF
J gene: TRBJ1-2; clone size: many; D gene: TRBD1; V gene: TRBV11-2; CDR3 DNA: TGTGCCAGCAGCTCACCCAGACAGGGGTCCTATGGCTACACCTTC; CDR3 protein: CASSSPRQGSYGYTF
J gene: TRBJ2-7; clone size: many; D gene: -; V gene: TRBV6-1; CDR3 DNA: TGTGCCAGCCACGCCCGTCGGGGACCTTCCTACGAGCAGTACTTC; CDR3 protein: CASHARRGPSYEQYF
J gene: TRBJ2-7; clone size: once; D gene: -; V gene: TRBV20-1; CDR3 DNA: TGCAGTGCTGTGGCCCGCGAGCAGTACTTC; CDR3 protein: CSAVAREQYF
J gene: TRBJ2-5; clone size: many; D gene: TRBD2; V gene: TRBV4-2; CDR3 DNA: TGTGCCAGCAGCCAAGATTCTAGCGGGAGGCGCCAAGAGACCCAGTACTTC; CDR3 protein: CASSQDSSGRRQETQYF
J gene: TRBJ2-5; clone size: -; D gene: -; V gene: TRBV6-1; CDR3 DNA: TGTGCCAGCAGTCGAGGGACGGAGACCCAGTACTTC; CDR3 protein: CASSRGTETQYF
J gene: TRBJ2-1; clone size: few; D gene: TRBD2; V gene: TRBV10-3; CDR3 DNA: TGTGCCATCGGGACGACTAGCGGGGGGAGCTCCTACAATGAGCAGTTCTTC; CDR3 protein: CAIGTTSGGSSYNEQFF
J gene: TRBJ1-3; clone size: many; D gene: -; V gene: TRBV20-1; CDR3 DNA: TGCAGTGCTATACCTCTAGTCCCTCCAGGAAACACCATATATTTT; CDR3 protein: CSAIPLVPPGNTIYF
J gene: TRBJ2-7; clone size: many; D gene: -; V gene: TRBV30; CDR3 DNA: TGTGCCTGGAAAAGGACAGGGAGGGTTCCCTACGAGCAGTACTTC; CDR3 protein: CAWKRTGRVPYEQYF
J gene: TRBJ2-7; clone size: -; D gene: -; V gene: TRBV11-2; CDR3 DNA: TGTGCCAGCAGCTCACCGGGGGGGACAGGGTCCTACGAGCAGTACTTC; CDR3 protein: CASSSPGGTGSYEQYF
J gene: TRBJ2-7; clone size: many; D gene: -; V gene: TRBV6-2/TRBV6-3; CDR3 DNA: TGTGCCAGCACCCCCCACTACGAGCAGTACTTC; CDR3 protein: CASTPHYEQYF
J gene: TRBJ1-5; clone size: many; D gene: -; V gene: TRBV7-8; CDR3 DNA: TGTGTCAGCAACCTCCCCAATCAGCCCCAGCATTTT; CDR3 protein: CVSNLPNQPQHF